A selection of T cell receptor beta chains follows, all from one sample in a study of immune evolution from preneoplasia to lung adenocarcinoma. Using immunoSEQ multiplex PCR, the repertoire was profiled, and TCRdb retains in-frame clones only, with some absent. This sample carries over 6,000 clones, roughly 81% of them seen once, and the ten largest clones take under 6%. The sequenced sample was FFPE invasive lung adenocarcinoma tissue. The origin of the receptors is a person aged 50-59 years with lung adenocarcinoma. The CDR3 runs from the conserved cysteine through the conserved F or W. Each record gives: D gene, clone size, J gene, V gene, CDR3 protein, CDR3 DNA. A D gene is named only where the DNA matches it firmly. A row's size may be missing; if present it is once, few, many or a size class.

D gene: .
clone size: .
J gene: TRBJ2-1
V gene: TRBV7-3
CDR3 protein: CASSLTRQSYNEQFF
CDR3 DNA: TGTGCCAGCAGCTTAACGAGGCAATCCTACAATGAGCAGTTCTTC

D gene: TRBD1
clone size: .
J gene: TRBJ1-4
V gene: TRBV7-9
CDR3 protein: CASSSTGGDEKLFF
CDR3 DNA: TGTGCCAGCAGCTCGACAGGGGGAGATGAAAAACTGTTTTTT

D gene: TRBD2
clone size: .
J gene: TRBJ2-3
V gene: TRBV29-1
CDR3 protein: CSVVPRITGRADTQYF
CDR3 DNA: TGCAGCGTTGTGCCCAGGATCACGGGGAGGGCAGATACGCAGTATTTT

D gene: TRBD1
clone size: .
J gene: TRBJ1-2
V gene: TRBV28
CDR3 protein: CASSPDSDRVGYGYTF
CDR3 DNA: TGTGCCAGCAGCCCTGATTCTGACAGGGTGGGGTATGGCTACACCTTC

D gene: .
clone size: .
J gene: TRBJ1-1
V gene: TRBV9
CDR3 protein: CASSVAPGGPEAFF
CDR3 DNA: TGTGCCAGCAGCGTAGCCCCGGGGGGACCCGAAGCTTTCTTT

D gene: .
clone size: .
J gene: TRBJ2-1
V gene: TRBV4-3
CDR3 protein: CASSQEGSGAYNEQFF
CDR3 DNA: TGCGCCAGCAGCCAAGAAGGATCGGGAGCTTACAATGAGCAGTTCTTC

D gene: .
clone size: .
J gene: TRBJ1-1
V gene: TRBV30
CDR3 protein: CAWSIQAGTPFSTEAFF
CDR3 DNA: TGTGCCTGGAGTATCCAAGCCGGGACCCCCTTCAGCACTGAAGCTTTCTTT

D gene: .
clone size: .
J gene: TRBJ2-3
V gene: TRBV30
CDR3 protein: CAGEGGSSTDTQYF
CDR3 DNA: TGTGCCGGCGAGGGGGGTTCTAGCACAGATACGCAGTATTTT

D gene: .
clone size: .
J gene: TRBJ1-4
V gene: TRBV11-2
CDR3 protein: CASSRGRPTNEKLFF
CDR3 DNA: TGTGCCAGCAGCCGGGGGCGGCCAACTAATGAAAAACTGTTTTTT

D gene: TRBD2
clone size: .
J gene: TRBJ2-1
V gene: TRBV5-1
CDR3 protein: CASRTSGSTGFYNEQFF
CDR3 DNA: TGCGCCAGCAGGACTAGCGGGAGCACGGGGTTTTACAATGAGCAGTTCTTC

D gene: .
clone size: .
J gene: TRBJ2-5
V gene: TRBV27
CDR3 protein: CASSLLGAWETQYF
CDR3 DNA: TGTGCCAGCAGTTTACTCGGGGCTTGGGAGACCCAGTACTTC

D gene: .
clone size: .
J gene: TRBJ1-1
V gene: TRBV9
CDR3 protein: CASTEGPNTEAFF
CDR3 DNA: TGTGCCAGCACCGAAGGACCGAACACTGAAGCTTTCTTT

D gene: TRBD1
clone size: .
J gene: TRBJ2-7
V gene: TRBV7-9
CDR3 protein: CASSLEDRGAEQYF
CDR3 DNA: TGTGCCAGCAGCTTAGAAGACAGGGGTGCCGAGCAGTACTTC

D gene: TRBD1
clone size: once
J gene: TRBJ1-5
V gene: TRBV4-1
CDR3 protein: CASSLDRVSNQPQHF
CDR3 DNA: TGCGCCAGCAGCCTAGACAGGGTAAGCAATCAGCCCCAGCATTTT

D gene: .
clone size: few
J gene: TRBJ1-1
V gene: TRBV7-9
CDR3 protein: CASSLGDDLNTEAFF
CDR3 DNA: TGTGCCAGCAGCTTAGGTGATGATTTGAACACTGAAGCTTTCTTT

D gene: TRBD1
clone size: .
J gene: TRBJ1-2
V gene: TRBV29-1
CDR3 protein: CSIDGLTGTTTNYGYTF
CDR3 DNA: TGCAGCATTGACGGTCTGACAGGGACTACGACTAACTATGGCTACACCTTC

D gene: .
clone size: .
J gene: TRBJ2-3
V gene: TRBV18
CDR3 protein: CASSTVDTQYF
CDR3 DNA: TGTGCCAGCTCGACGGTGGATACGCAGTATTTT

D gene: TRBD1
clone size: .
J gene: TRBJ2-7
V gene: TRBV19
CDR3 protein: CASSPLQGGGYEQYF
CDR3 DNA: TGTGCCAGTAGCCCCCTACAGGGGGGAGGCTACGAGCAGTACTTC

D gene: TRBD2
clone size: .
J gene: TRBJ2-1
V gene: TRBV6-6
CDR3 protein: CASRFSGSRNEQFF
CDR3 DNA: TGTGCCAGCAGGTTTAGCGGGAGCCGGAATGAGCAGTTCTTC

D gene: TRBD2
clone size: .
J gene: TRBJ2-7
V gene: TRBV11-2
CDR3 protein: CASSSPSGNEQYF
CDR3 DNA: TGTGCCAGCAGCTCCCCTAGCGGGAACGAGCAGTACTTC

D gene: TRBD1
clone size: .
J gene: TRBJ1-2
V gene: TRBV29-1
CDR3 protein: CSVDRTGGSDGYTF
CDR3 DNA: TGCAGCGTTGATAGGACAGGAGGGTCGGATGGCTACACCTTC

D gene: .
clone size: .
J gene: TRBJ1-5
V gene: TRBV2
CDR3 protein: CASSDARNQPQHF
CDR3 DNA: TGTGCCAGCAGTGACGCAAGGAATCAGCCCCAGCATTTT

D gene: .
clone size: .
J gene: TRBJ1-5
V gene: TRBV28
CDR3 protein: CASSPQDRIDQPQHF
CDR3 DNA: TGTGCCAGCAGTCCCCAGGACCGTATCGATCAGCCCCAGCATTTT

D gene: TRBD1
clone size: .
J gene: TRBJ1-4
V gene: TRBV7-2
CDR3 protein: CASTLLPGQKEKLFF
CDR3 DNA: TGTGCCAGCACCCTACTCCCGGGACAGAAGGAAAAACTGTTTTTT

D gene: TRBD2
clone size: once
J gene: TRBJ2-1
V gene: TRBV30
CDR3 protein: CAWSPGTSGFAHNEQFF
CDR3 DNA: TGTGCCTGGAGCCCCGGGACTAGCGGGTTTGCCCACAATGAGCAGTTCTTC

D gene: .
clone size: .
J gene: TRBJ1-1
V gene: TRBV4-1
CDR3 protein: CASSRGAPNTEAFF
CDR3 DNA: TGCGCCAGCAGCAGGGGGGCACCGAACACTGAAGCTTTCTTT

D gene: TRBD1
clone size: .
J gene: TRBJ2-7
V gene: TRBV4-1
CDR3 protein: CASSQGPGQGSYEQYF
CDR3 DNA: TGCGCCAGCAGCCAAGGACCGGGACAGGGATCCTACGAGCAGTACTTC

D gene: .
clone size: few
J gene: TRBJ1-4
V gene: TRBV21-1
CDR3 protein: CASSKGGDRNEKLFF
CDR3 DNA: TGTGCCAGCAGCAAAGGGGGGGACAGGAATGAAAAACTGTTTTTT

D gene: .
clone size: few
J gene: TRBJ2-5
V gene: TRBV21-1
CDR3 protein: CASIETRGIGETQYF
CDR3 DNA: TGTGCCAGCATCGAAACCAGGGGGATCGGAGAGACCCAGTACTTC

D gene: .
clone size: few
J gene: TRBJ1-4
V gene: TRBV18
CDR3 protein: CASSPGFSPGEEKLFF
CDR3 DNA: TGTGCCAGCTCACCGGGGTTCAGCCCAGGCGAGGAAAAACTGTTTTTT

D gene: .
clone size: few
J gene: TRBJ1-1
V gene: TRBV5-6
CDR3 protein: CASSPTRGTEAFF
CDR3 DNA: TGTGCCAGCAGCCCGACTAGGGGGACTGAAGCTTTCTTT

D gene: TRBD1
clone size: .
J gene: TRBJ1-4
V gene: TRBV18
CDR3 protein: CASSNRGEEKLFF
CDR3 DNA: TGTGCCAGCTCCAACAGGGGAGAGGAAAAACTGTTTTTT

D gene: TRBD2
clone size: .
J gene: TRBJ2-1
V gene: TRBV6-6
CDR3 protein: CASTRAGPYNEQFF
CDR3 DNA: TGTGCCAGCACCCGAGCGGGACCCTACAATGAGCAGTTCTTC

D gene: TRBD2
clone size: .
J gene: TRBJ2-7
V gene: TRBV10-3
CDR3 protein: CATAGESYEQYF
CDR3 DNA: TGTGCCACAGCGGGAGAGTCCTACGAGCAGTACTTC

D gene: TRBD2
clone size: .
J gene: TRBJ2-3
V gene: TRBV5-1
CDR3 protein: CASSMMRLAGGSTDTQYF
CDR3 DNA: TGCGCCAGCAGCATGATGCGACTAGCGGGAGGGAGCACAGATACGCAGTATTTT

D gene: .
clone size: .
J gene: TRBJ2-3
V gene: TRBV20-1
CDR3 protein: CSALIGDTQYF
CDR3 DNA: TGCAGTGCACTTATAGGTGATACGCAGTATTTT

D gene: TRBD1
clone size: .
J gene: TRBJ2-3
V gene: TRBV4-2
CDR3 protein: CASSQRTGDTDTQYF
CDR3 DNA: TGTGCCAGCAGCCAAAGAACAGGGGACACAGATACGCAGTATTTT

D gene: .
clone size: .
J gene: TRBJ2-7
V gene: TRBV7-6
CDR3 protein: CASSLAGSEQYF
CDR3 DNA: TGTGCCAGCAGCTTAGCGGGAAGCGAGCAGTACTTC

D gene: TRBD2
clone size: .
J gene: TRBJ2-2
V gene: TRBV30
CDR3 protein: CAWRLAGGSGELFF
CDR3 DNA: TGTGCCTGGAGACTAGCGGGAGGGTCCGGGGAGCTGTTTTTT

D gene: .
clone size: .
J gene: TRBJ2-5
V gene: TRBV7-3
CDR3 protein: CASSSRPGETQYF
CDR3 DNA: TGTGCCAGCAGCTCTCGACCCGGAGAGACCCAGTACTTC

D gene: .
clone size: .
J gene: TRBJ2-5
V gene: TRBV7-9
CDR3 protein: CASSLGGGAETQYF
CDR3 DNA: TGTGCCAGCAGCTTGGGCGGGGGCGCAGAGACCCAGTACTTC

D gene: TRBD2
clone size: .
J gene: TRBJ2-5
V gene: TRBV5-4
CDR3 protein: CASSRGSVTETQYF
CDR3 DNA: TGTGCCAGCAGCCGCGGGAGCGTCACAGAGACCCAGTACTTC